This T cell receptor beta chain was recorded in a study of cytomegalovirus exposure and HLA in healthy donors. Study context: Earlier work reported approximately 110 million unique TCR beta sequences from roughly 180 million T cells. Study-level points and caveats: The authors later linked a missense DCLRE1C variant to TCR beta V- and J-gene trimming.

Notes on this clone: Its antigen is not known.

Per germline, CDR1 SEHNR and CDR2 FQNEAQ (reference sequence). Germline trimming cut 2 bases from V and 7 bases from J; bases unmatched to any gene: 6. The CDR3 runs to 15 residues. The PCR ran on 60 Vbeta and 13 Jbeta primers. Libraries were prepared by immunoSEQ multiplex PCR; TCRdb keeps only in-frame clonotypes and omits some of them. The sample holds about 90,000 clones, 70% to 75% seen once. The rearrangement joins TRBV7-9 to TRBJ2-1; 9 bases line up with TRBD1. The sequenced sample consisted of PBMCs. The clonotype was recovered from a woman between 18 and 29 years old in good health and CMV-seropositive. CDR3: CASSLFGTGKNEQFF. CDR3 nucleotides: TGTGCCAGCAGCTTATTCGGGACAGGGAAAAATGAGCAGTTCTTC. The full variable domain, rest sourced from reference TRBV7-9 and TRBJ2-1, is DTGVSQNPRHKITKRGQNVTFRCDPISEHNRLYWYRQTLGQGPEFLTYFQNEAQLEKSRLLSDRFSAERPKGSFSTLEIQRTEQGDSAMYLCASSLFGTGKNEQFFGPGTRLTVL.